These 7 T cell receptor beta chains came from one sample sequenced in a study of CD8 T cells in Susac syndrome. The authors reverse transcribed roughly 0.5 to 1 ug RNA with random hexamers. TCRdb passed the immunoSEQ multiplex PCR reads through MiXCR, listing each CDR3 protein once. Of a few hundred thousand distinct CDR3 sequences listed, about 90% are singletons. The sample comprised CD4+ T cells from PBMCs. All receptors come from a human donor with multiple sclerosis.

The J gene is TRBJ2-7, the V gene TRBV24-1; tentatively, D is TRBD2 (5 bases). Trimming removed 3 bases from V and 5 bases from J, with 10 bases in between. CDR3 size: 13 residues. The germline CDR1 and CDR2 sequences are KGHDR and SFDVKD. CDR3 in amino acids: CATSDRRRNEQYF. As DNA, the CDR3 is TGTGCCACCAGTGATCGCCGGAGGAACGAGCAGTACTTC.

The chain recombines TRBV25-1 with TRBJ2-2; no clear D. The germline V gene encodes CDR1 MGHDK and CDR2 SYGVNS. Trimming removed 1 base at V and 5 bases at J, with 8 bases between. The CDR3 is 14 residues long. CDR3 nucleotide sequence: TGTGCCAGCAGTGAATTTGGCAGTACCGGGGAGCTGTTTTTT. This gives the protein CASSEFGSTGELFF.

The genes are TRBV6-1 and TRBJ2-3; TRBD2 agrees at 7 bases. V dropped 7 bases and J dropped 4; count of bases not matched to a gene: 8. Germline V gene data show CDR1 as MNHNS and CDR2 as SASEGT. The CDR3 length is 14 residues. The chain's CDR3 is CASNRGRGADTQYF. CDR3 nucleotide sequence: TGTGCCAGCAATCGGGGTCGGGGGGCAGATACGCAGTATTTT.

Of note for this clonotype: Because the CDR3's place on the DNA is in doubt, the DNA is left out and the CDR3 is given as listed by TCRdb. This chain joins TRBV23-1 and TRBJ2-2; no DNA check was done on the table's D call, TRBD1. TRBV23-1 counts as an open reading frame of uncertain function. Ends included, the CDR3 has 12 residues. CDR3 protein: CASRTAPGSCFF.

This rearrangement joins TRBV30 to TRBJ1-1; 7 bases agree with TRBD1. This CDR3 is 13 amino acids long. Trimming removed 4 bases from V and 5 bases from J; junction bases left unmatched: 7. Germline V gene data show CDR1 as GTSNPN and CDR2 as SVGIG (reference sequence). CDR3 amino acids: CAWNGQAETEAFF. For the CDR3, the DNA is TGTGCCTGGAATGGACAGGCGGAGACTGAAGCTTTCTTT.

The chain couples TRBV6-2 or TRBV6-3 to TRBJ2-7, with D uncertain. CDR1 is MNHEY and CDR2 is SVGEGT in the germline V gene. V was pared by 2 bases and J by 5 bases, with 16 bases between. The CDR3 loop spans 15 amino acids. The CDR3 DNA follows: TGTGCCAGCAGTTACGACTCCTTAGCTACAGACGAGCAGTACTTC. This encodes CASSYDSLATDEQYF.

The CDR3: CASSSGPRAKNIQYF. The DNA of the CDR3 is TGCGCCAGCAGCTCGGGACCGAGAGCCAAAAACATTCAGTACTTC. V is TRBV5-1 and J is TRBJ2-4; possibly TRBD1 or TRBD2 for D (5 bases each). Germline V gives CDR1 SGHRS, CDR2 YFSETQ. Trimming left V 3 bases short and J 0 bases short, with 10 bases between. This CDR3 spans 15 amino acids.